This TCR beta chain was profiled in a study of T cell clonotyping in hematopoietic cell transplantation. Repertoires were generated with immunoSEQ multiplex PCR, while TCRdb's copy carries only in-frame clones and drops some. The sample lists roughly 10,000 clones; around 79% were seen once. This TCR was sampled from a female patient in her 40s who had an allogeneic stem cell transplant from a related donor, so T cells may come from the graft donor. Some clones in this sample may be carry-over from other donors' samples. Sample: PBMCs, taken 30 days after allogeneic stem cell transplant.

The CDR3 region is CASSGSSSGANVLTF. The CDR3 DNA follows: TGTGCCAGCAGTGGCTCAAGCTCTGGGGCCAACGTCCTGACTTTC. The rearrangement links TRBV6-1 to TRBJ2-6; no firm D call. Trimming shortened V by 4 bases and J by 0 bases, and 7 bases separated the two germline ends. The CDR3 length is 15 residues. The germline V gene encodes CDR1 MNHNS and CDR2 SASEGT.